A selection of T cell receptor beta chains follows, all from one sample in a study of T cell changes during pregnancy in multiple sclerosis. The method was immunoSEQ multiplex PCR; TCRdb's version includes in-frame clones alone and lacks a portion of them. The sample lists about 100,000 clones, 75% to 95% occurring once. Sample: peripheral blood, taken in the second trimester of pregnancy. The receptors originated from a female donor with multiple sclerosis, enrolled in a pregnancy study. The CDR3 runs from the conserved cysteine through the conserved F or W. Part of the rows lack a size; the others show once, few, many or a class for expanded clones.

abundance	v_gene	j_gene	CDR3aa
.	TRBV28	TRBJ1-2	CASRLQGPYGYTF
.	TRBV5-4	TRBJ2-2	CASRGTSGVNTGELFF
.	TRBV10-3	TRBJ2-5	CASGGREQETQYF
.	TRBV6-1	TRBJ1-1	CASSEARGGGTEAFF
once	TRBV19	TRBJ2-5	CASQKAKGGRETQYF
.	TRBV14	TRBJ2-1	CASSQDAYNEQFF
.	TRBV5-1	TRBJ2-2	CASSPALAGGPGELFF
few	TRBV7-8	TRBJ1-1	CASSLTLNTEAFF
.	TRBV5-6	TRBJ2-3	CASSFRGTAPGITQYF
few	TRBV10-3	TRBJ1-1	CAIQEGVSRSTEAFF
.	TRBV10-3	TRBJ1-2	CAISDTGHHDGYTF
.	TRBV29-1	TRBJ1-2	CSVHSGRGGGDYGYTF
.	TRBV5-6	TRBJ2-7	CASSPRQGRLMGAEQYF
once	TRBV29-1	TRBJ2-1	CSVEDRAGGEVF
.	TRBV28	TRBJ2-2	CASSLLGLAGDTGELFF
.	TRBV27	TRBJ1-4	CASSLTGMREKLFF
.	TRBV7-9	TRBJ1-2	CASSSTRMDGYTF
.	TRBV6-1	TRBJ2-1	CASGTGQLEQFF
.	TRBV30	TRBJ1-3	CAWSGASSGNTIYF
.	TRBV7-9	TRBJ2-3	CASSSRGGPRTDTQYF
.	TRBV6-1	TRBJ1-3	CASSEFALGAISGNTIYF
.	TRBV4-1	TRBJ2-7	CASSQEADTYEQYF
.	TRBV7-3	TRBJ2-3	CASSLNLGTQYF
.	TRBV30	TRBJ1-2	CAWSVPPGGYGYTF
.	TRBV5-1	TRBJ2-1	CASSLSSGSYNEQFF
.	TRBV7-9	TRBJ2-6	CASSFNGHSGANVLTF
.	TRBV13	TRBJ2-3	CASSFLTSRSADTQYF
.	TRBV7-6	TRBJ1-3	CASSLGDSYIGNTIYF
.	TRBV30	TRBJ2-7	CAWSATSGNFAYEQYF